The TCR beta chain described here comes from a study of blood T cells in healthy people across ages. Overall study findings and caveats: Long-lived donors exceeded aged donors in naive CD4+ cells and diversity.

Concerning this clonotype itself: The antigen is not known.

Next came a second PCR, run for about 6 to 11 cycles, which used a sample-barcoded 5' primer along with a J-beta primer mix. Each TCR beta cDNA got a 12-nucleotide random molecular identifier. TCRdb re-analysed the 5' RACE reads in MiXCR, keeping a single row per CDR3 protein. Of about 1.5 million distinct CDR3 sequences listed, approximately 39% are singletons. This CDR3 has 12 residues. Trimming removed 8 bases at V and 1 base at J, with 5 bases between. Germline CDR1 reads MNHEY; CDR2 reads SVGEGT. The sequenced sample consisted of blood. The clonotype originates from a woman aged 18-29 years in good health. The chain recombines TRBV6-2 or TRBV6-3 with TRBJ2-2; D gene unclear. For the CDR3, the DNA is TGTGCCAGCGGGATGAACACCGGGGAGCTGTTTTTT. Amino acid sequence: CASGMNTGELFF.